The rows below give T cell receptor beta chains drawn from one sample of a study of CD8 T cells in Susac syndrome. TCRdb re-derived calls from the immunoSEQ multiplex PCR reads in MiXCR, one entry per CDR3 protein. The sample comprises around 190,000 distinct CDR3 sequences, approximately 96% of which are singletons, and about 0.16% rests with the top ten. Sequencing used CD8+ T cells from PBMCs. Every receptor here comes from a human donor with multiple sclerosis. Each CDR3 is given with its conserved first and last residue. The D gene is left open where the match is weak. Some rows have no size entry. The others give once, few or many, or a class for an expanded clone.

clone_size: NA
v_call: TRBV7-3
j_call: TRBJ2-2
d_call: NA
cdr3_aa: CASSLQGNTGELFF
cdr3_nt: TGTGCCAGCAGCTTACAGGGGAACACCGGGGAGCTGTTTTTT

clone_size: NA
v_call: TRBV4-2
j_call: TRBJ2-1
d_call: NA
cdr3_aa: CASSQDPAAVNEQFF
cdr3_nt: TGTGCCAGCAGCCAAGATCCGGCAGCCGTCAATGAGCAGTTCTTC

clone_size: once
v_call: TRBV7-9
j_call: TRBJ2-7
d_call: TRBD2
cdr3_aa: CASSLVASGRHEQYF
cdr3_nt: TGTGCCAGCAGCTTAGTGGCTAGCGGGCGACACGAGCAGTACTTC

clone_size: few
v_call: TRBV29-1
j_call: TRBJ2-2
d_call: NA
cdr3_aa: CSVGVTGELFF
cdr3_nt: TGCAGCGTTGGGGTCACCGGGGAGCTGTTTTTT

clone_size: once
v_call: TRBV29-1
j_call: TRBJ2-7
d_call: NA
cdr3_aa: CSVVTARGWDEQYF
cdr3_nt: TGCAGCGTTGTGACGGCCAGGGGTTGGGACGAGCAGTACTTC

clone_size: NA
v_call: TRBV9
j_call: TRBJ1-2
d_call: NA
cdr3_aa: CASSVLGNYGYTF
cdr3_nt: TGTGCCAGCAGCGTATTGGGGAACTATGGCTACACCTTC

clone_size: NA
v_call: TRBV3-1
j_call: TRBJ2-1
d_call: TRBD2
cdr3_aa: CASSHGGTSGRVSNEQFF
cdr3_nt: TGTGCCAGCAGCCACGGTGGGACTAGCGGGAGGGTATCCAATGAGCAGTTCTTC

clone_size: once
v_call: TRBV6-4
j_call: TRBJ2-1
d_call: TRBD2
cdr3_aa: CASSDSASGGVNEQFF
cdr3_nt: TGTGCCAGCAGTGACTCGGCTAGCGGGGGTGTCAATGAGCAGTTCTTC

clone_size: once
v_call: TRBV18
j_call: TRBJ2-1
d_call: NA
cdr3_aa: CASSPTRGGLIYNEQFF
cdr3_nt: TGTGCCAGCTCACCAACGCGAGGGGGACTCATCTACAATGAGCAGTTCTTC

clone_size: NA
v_call: TRBV12-3/TRBV12-4
j_call: TRBJ1-2
d_call: TRBD1
cdr3_aa: CASGPGQGAGYTF
cdr3_nt: TGTGCCAGCGGTCCGGGACAGGGGGCGGGCTACACCTTC

clone_size: NA
v_call: TRBV13
j_call: TRBJ2-5
d_call: NA
cdr3_aa: CASGDSQETQYF
cdr3_nt: TGTGCCAGCGGCGACAGCCAAGAGACCCAGTACTTC

clone_size: once
v_call: TRBV3-1
j_call: TRBJ2-1
d_call: TRBD2
cdr3_aa: CASSLPSGGVNEQFF
cdr3_nt: TGTGCCAGCAGCCTCCCAAGCGGGGGGGTTAATGAGCAGTTCTTC

clone_size: NA
v_call: TRBV4-1
j_call: TRBJ2-5
d_call: NA
cdr3_aa: CASSQVQGETQYF
cdr3_nt: TGCGCCAGCAGCCAAGTCCAGGGCGAGACCCAGTACTTC

clone_size: NA
v_call: TRBV11-2
j_call: TRBJ2-1
d_call: TRBD2
cdr3_aa: CASSLDFGRIYEQFF
cdr3_nt: TGTGCCAGCAGCTTAGATTTCGGGAGGATATATGAGCAGTTCTTC